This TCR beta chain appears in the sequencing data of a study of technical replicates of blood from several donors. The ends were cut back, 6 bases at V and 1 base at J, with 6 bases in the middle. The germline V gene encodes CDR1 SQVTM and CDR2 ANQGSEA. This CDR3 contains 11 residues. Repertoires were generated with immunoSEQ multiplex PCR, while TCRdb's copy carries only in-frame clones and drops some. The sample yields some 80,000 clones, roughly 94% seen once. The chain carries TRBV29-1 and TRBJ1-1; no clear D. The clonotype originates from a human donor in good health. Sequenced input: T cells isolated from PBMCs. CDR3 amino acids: CSVGRNTEAFF. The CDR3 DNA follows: TGCAGCGTCGGGAGGAACACTGAAGCTTTCTTT.